The rows below give T cell receptor beta chains drawn from one sample of a study of human T cells and chemical hapten exposure. TCRdb re-analysed the 5' RACE reads in MiXCR, keeping a single row per CDR3 protein. The sample records roughly 81,000 distinct CDR3 sequences, 15% being singletons. The receptors were gathered from a female donor in good health. CDR3s include the opening cysteine and the closing phenylalanine or tryptophan. The D gene is left open where the match is weak. Clone sizes are given selectively: once, few, many, or a class where the clone is expanded.

abundance	d_gene	v_gene	j_gene	CDR3aa	CDR3nt
few	TRBD1	TRBV6-4	TRBJ2-3	CASSRDRETDTQYF	TGTGCCAGCAGTCGGGACAGAGAAACAGATACGCAGTATTTT
-	-	TRBV27	TRBJ1-6	CASSLSDLADSPLHF	TGTGCCAGCAGTTTATCGGACCTGGCGGATTCACCCCTCCACTTT
few	-	TRBV4-1	TRBJ1-2	CASSPWAGDGYTF	TGCGCCAGCAGCCCGTGGGCAGGGGACGGCTACACCTTC
-	TRBD2	TRBV6-5	TRBJ2-1	CASSYQSSGALNLFF	TGTGCCAGCAGTTACCAGTCTAGCGGGGCCCTCAATTTGTTCTTC
-	-	TRBV3-1	TRBJ1-3	CASSQTPDSGNTIYF	TGTGCCAGCAGCCAAACTCCTGACTCTGGAAACACCATATATTTT
few	TRBD2	TRBV7-2	TRBJ2-3	CASSLSGGPDTQYF	TGTGCCAGCAGCTTGTCGGGAGGCCCAGATACGCAGTATTTT
-	TRBD1	TRBV12-3/TRBV12-4	TRBJ1-6	CASMKETGNSPLHF	TGTGCCAGCATGAAGGAGACAGGGAATTCACCCCTCCACTTT
many	-	TRBV28	TRBJ2-4	CATLGHEMRNIQYF	TGTGCCACCCTGGGACACGAGATGAGAAACATTCAGTACTTC
-	-	TRBV6-5	TRBJ2-1	CASSPPNYNEQFF	TGTGCCAGCAGCCCCCCCAACTACAATGAGCAGTTCTTC
few	TRBD2	TRBV13	TRBJ2-1	CASSSRTSGEAPLDEQFF	TGTGCCAGCAGCTCGCGGACTAGCGGGGAGGCACCTCTCGATGAGCAGTTCTTC
once	TRBD1	TRBV12-3/TRBV12-4	TRBJ1-6	CASSLGWTGGYNSPLHF	TGTGCCAGCAGTTTGGGATGGACAGGGGGTTATAATTCACCCCTCCACTTT
-	-	TRBV5-1	TRBJ1-5	CASSLAGAEPQHF	TGCGCCAGCAGCTTGGCAGGGGCCGAACCCCAGCATTTT
-	-	TRBV27	TRBJ2-1	CASSFGTHLNF	TGTGCCAGCAGTTTCGGGACTCACTTAAATTTC
few	TRBD1	TRBV7-9	TRBJ1-2	CASSYEPGQGLYGYTF	TGTGCCAGCAGCTACGAACCGGGACAGGGACTCTATGGCTACACCTTC
few	-	TRBV20-1	TRBJ1-2	CSARGGEGPVDGYTF	TGCAGTGCTAGAGGTGGGGAGGGTCCTGTGGATGGCTACACCTTC
few	TRBD1	TRBV18	TRBJ2-1	CASSQVAGGNNEQFF	TGTGCCAGCTCACAGGTGGCAGGGGGTAACAATGAGCAGTTCTTC
many	-	TRBV14	TRBJ1-4	CASSRLSGQRDEKLFF	TGTGCCAGCAGCCGATTATCAGGGCAAAGGGATGAAAAACTGTTTTTT
-	-	TRBV29-1	TRBJ2-1	CSVDGGPGNEQFF	TGCAGCGTTGACGGCGGTCCTGGAAATGAGCAGTTCTTC
many	-	TRBV3-1	TRBJ1-4	CASSRLQGMGEKLFF	TGTGCCAGCAGCCGACTGCAGGGGATGGGTGAAAAACTGTTTTTT
-	-	TRBV5-4	TRBJ2-5	CASSFGLSGAETQYF	TGTGCCAGCAGCTTTGGATTGTCAGGGGCAGAGACCCAGTACTTC
-	-	TRBV30	TRBJ2-5	CAWSVHQYSETQYF	TGTGCCTGGAGTGTACATCAGTATTCAGAGACCCAGTACTTC
-	-	TRBV20-1	TRBJ2-7	CSALGYQGGEQYF	TGCAGTGCCCTCGGATATCAGGGGGGCGAGCAGTACTTC
-	TRBD1	TRBV29-1	TRBJ1-1	CSVSKGQGNTEAFF	TGCAGCGTTTCGAAAGGACAGGGGAACACTGAAGCTTTCTTT
-	-	TRBV6-2/TRBV6-3	TRBJ1-2	CASSYYAGVHGYTF	TGTGCCAGCAGTTACTACGCAGGCGTGCATGGCTACACCTTC
few	-	TRBV2	TRBJ2-1	CASRGWGQRHYNEQFF	TGTGCCAGCAGGGGCTGGGGTCAGCGCCACTACAATGAGCAGTTCTTC
-	TRBD2	TRBV7-2	TRBJ2-4	CASSLGSGRAQIIIQYF	TGTGCCAGCAGCTTAGGTAGCGGGAGGGCCCAGATAATCATTCAGTACTTC
-	-	TRBV14	TRBJ1-3	CASSPLGGSGNTIYF	TGTGCCAGCAGCCCGCTCGGGGGCTCTGGAAACACCATATATTTT
-	-	TRBV3-1	TRBJ2-2	CASSQYSMTGELFF	TGTGCCAGCAGCCAGTACTCTATGACCGGGGAGCTGTTTTTT
many	-	TRBV20-1	TRBJ2-5	CSARDPGRETQYF	TGCAGTGCTAGAGATCCAGGGCGGGAGACCCAGTACTTC
few	-	TRBV20-1	TRBJ1-5	CSARDRTSGPQHF	TGCAGTGCTAGAGATCGGACCAGTGGGCCCCAGCATTTT
medium-sized	TRBD2	TRBV18	TRBJ2-4	CASSPPSGNSIQYF	TGTGCCAGCTCACCACCGAGCGGGAACTCCATTCAGTACTTC
few	-	TRBV12-3/TRBV12-4	TRBJ1-6	CASSFGDGNSPLHF	TGTGCCAGCAGTTTTGGGGACGGGAATTCACCCCTCCACTTT
-	-	TRBV20-1	TRBJ2-1	CSTPVGRSILYNEQFF	TGCAGTACACCAGTGGGTAGGAGTATACTCTACAATGAGCAGTTCTTC
-	-	TRBV10-2	TRBJ1-1	CASRGSRHTEAFF	TGCGCCAGCAGGGGGAGTAGGCACACTGAAGCTTTCTTT
few	-	TRBV4-3	TRBJ2-1	CASSQESRGGKGEQFF	TGCGCCAGCAGCCAAGAGAGCAGGGGGGGGAAGGGTGAGCAGTTCTTC
-	TRBD1	TRBV28	TRBJ1-5	CASRQSRRDRANQPQHF	TGTGCCAGCAGGCAGTCCAGGAGGGACAGGGCCAATCAGCCCCAGCATTTT
once	-	TRBV4-3	TRBJ1-6	CASSQDSGLNSPLHF	TGCGCCAGCAGCCAAGATTCGGGCCTTAATTCACCCCTCCACTTT
few	-	TRBV28	TRBJ2-5	CASSVRRTQETQYF	TGTGCCAGCAGCGTCCGGAGAACCCAGGAGACCCAGTACTTC
-	-	TRBV27	TRBJ2-2	CASSFEVNTGELFF	TGTGCCAGCAGTTTTGAGGTTAACACCGGGGAGCTGTTTTTT
few	-	TRBV7-8	TRBJ2-3	CASTKYGGRESTDTQYF	TGTGCCAGCACCAAGTATGGGGGGCGCGAGAGCACAGATACGCAGTATTTT
-	-	TRBV12-3/TRBV12-4	TRBJ2-7	CASSSVVYEQYF	TGTGCCAGCAGTTCCGTGGTCTACGAGCAGTACTTC
few	-	TRBV19	TRBJ2-5	CAGRTAETQYF	TGTGCCGGGAGGACTGCGGAGACCCAGTACTTC
many	TRBD2	TRBV3-1	TRBJ2-1	CASSQPSGIYNEQFF	TGTGCCAGCAGCCAACCTAGCGGGATTTACAATGAGCAGTTCTTC
few	-	TRBV7-2	TRBJ1-1	CASSLALAGPGTEAFF	TGTGCCAGCAGCTTAGCGCTCGCGGGGCCGGGCACTGAAGCTTTCTTT
many	-	TRBV4-3	TRBJ1-2	CASSQDIGGNGYTF	TGCGCCAGCAGCCAAGATATAGGGGGTAATGGCTACACCTTC
-	TRBD2	TRBV20-1	TRBJ2-1	CSARDELRLAGTYNEQFF	TGCAGTGCTAGAGATGAACTCCGACTAGCGGGGACCTACAATGAGCAGTTCTTC
few	TRBD1	TRBV2	TRBJ1-1	CASSQGQGDKAFF	TGTGCCAGCTCCCAGGGACAGGGAGATAAAGCTTTCTTT
many	-	TRBV24-1	TRBJ1-1	CATTNRMNTEAFF	TGTGCCACCACTAACCGCATGAACACTGAAGCTTTCTTT
-	-	TRBV2	TRBJ1-2	CASSYSANGYTF	TGTGCCAGCAGTTACTCCGCAAACGGCTACACCTTC
once	-	TRBV5-4	TRBJ1-1	CASSPHGRDPEAFF	TGTGCCAGCAGCCCTCACGGCAGGGACCCTGAAGCTTTCTTT
large	-	TRBV7-2	TRBJ1-5	CASSLERGNQPQHF	TGTGCCAGCAGCTTAGAACGGGGGAATCAGCCCCAGCATTTT